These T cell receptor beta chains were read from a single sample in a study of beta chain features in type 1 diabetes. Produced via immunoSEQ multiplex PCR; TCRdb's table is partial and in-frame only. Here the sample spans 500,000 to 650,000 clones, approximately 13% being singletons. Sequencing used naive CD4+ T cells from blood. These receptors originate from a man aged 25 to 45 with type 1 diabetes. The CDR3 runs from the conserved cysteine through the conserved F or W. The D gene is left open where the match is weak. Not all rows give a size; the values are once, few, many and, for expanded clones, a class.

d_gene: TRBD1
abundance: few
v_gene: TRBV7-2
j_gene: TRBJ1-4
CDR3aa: CASSETGIYEKLFF
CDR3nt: TGTGCCAGCAGCGAGACAGGGATCTATGAAAAACTGTTTTTT

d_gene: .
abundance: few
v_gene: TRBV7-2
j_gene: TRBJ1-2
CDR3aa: CASSLDQTTNYGYTF
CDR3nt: TGTGCCAGCAGCTTAGACCAGACTACTAACTATGGCTACACCTTC

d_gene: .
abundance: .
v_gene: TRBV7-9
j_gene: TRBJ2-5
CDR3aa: CASSPNRDQETQYF
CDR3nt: TGTGCCAGCAGCCCAAACAGGGACCAAGAGACCCAGTACTTC

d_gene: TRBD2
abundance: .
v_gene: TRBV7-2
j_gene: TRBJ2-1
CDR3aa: CASSLQRGGEQFF
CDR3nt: TGTGCCAGCAGCCTCCAGCGGGGGGGTGAGCAGTTCTTC

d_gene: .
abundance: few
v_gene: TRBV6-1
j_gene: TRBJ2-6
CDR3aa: CASSGGGHPSGANVLTF
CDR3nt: TGTGCCAGCAGTGGAGGGGGACACCCCTCTGGGGCCAACGTCCTGACTTTC

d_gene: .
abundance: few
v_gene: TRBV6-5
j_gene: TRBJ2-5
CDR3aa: CASSYSMFGGGTQYF
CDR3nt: TGTGCCAGCAGTTACTCAATGTTTGGAGGTGGGACCCAGTACTTC

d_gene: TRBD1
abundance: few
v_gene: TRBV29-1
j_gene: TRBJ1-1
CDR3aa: CSGSRGQVAPEAFF
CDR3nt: TGCAGCGGATCAAGAGGACAGGTTGCGCCTGAAGCTTTCTTT

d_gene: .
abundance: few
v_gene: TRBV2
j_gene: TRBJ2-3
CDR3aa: CASSEADLARTQYF
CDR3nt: TGTGCCAGCAGTGAAGCCGACCTGGCCCGTACGCAGTATTTT

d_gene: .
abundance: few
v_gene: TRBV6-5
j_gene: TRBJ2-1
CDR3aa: CASSQPPVNEQFF
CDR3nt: TGTGCCAGCAGTCAGCCGCCTGTAAATGAGCAGTTCTTC

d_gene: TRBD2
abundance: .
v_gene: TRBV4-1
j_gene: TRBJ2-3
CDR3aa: CASSQLSGAFTDTQYF
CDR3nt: TGCGCCAGCAGCCAGCTGAGCGGGGCATTCACAGATACGCAGTATTTT

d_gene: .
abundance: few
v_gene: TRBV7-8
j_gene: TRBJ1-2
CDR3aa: CASSLVDTDYGYTF
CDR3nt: TGTGCCAGCAGCTTAGTAGACACGGACTATGGCTACACCTTC

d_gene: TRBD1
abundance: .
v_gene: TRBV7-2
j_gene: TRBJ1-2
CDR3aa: CASSLVRGDRVNYGYTF
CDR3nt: TGTGCCAGCAGCTTAGTTCGTGGGGACAGGGTTAACTATGGCTACACCTTC

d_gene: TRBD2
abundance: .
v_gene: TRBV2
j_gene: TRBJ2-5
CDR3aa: CASSIGLAGTETQYF
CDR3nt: TGTGCCAGCAGTATTGGACTAGCGGGGACCGAGACCCAGTACTTC

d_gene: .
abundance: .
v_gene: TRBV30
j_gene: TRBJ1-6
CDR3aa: CAWKKALSSYNSPLHF
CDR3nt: TGTGCCTGGAAGAAGGCCCTTAGCTCCTATAATTCACCCCTCCACTTT

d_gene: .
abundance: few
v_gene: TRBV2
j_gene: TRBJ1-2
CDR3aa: CASTEQGPHYGYTF
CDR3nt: TGTGCCAGCACCGAGCAGGGGCCCCACTACGGCTACACCTTC

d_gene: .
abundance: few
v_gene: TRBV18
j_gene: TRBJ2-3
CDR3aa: CASSPVPPGVTDTQYF
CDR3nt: TGTGCCAGCTCACCTGTTCCGCCGGGGGTGACAGATACGCAGTATTTT

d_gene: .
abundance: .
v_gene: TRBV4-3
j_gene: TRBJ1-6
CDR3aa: CASSQGQGPSPLHF
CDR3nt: TGCGCCAGCAGCCAAGGCCAGGGACCTTCACCCCTCCACTTT

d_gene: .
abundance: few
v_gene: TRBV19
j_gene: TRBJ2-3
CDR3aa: CASGFTETQYF
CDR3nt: TGTGCCAGTGGTTTTACGGAAACGCAGTATTTT

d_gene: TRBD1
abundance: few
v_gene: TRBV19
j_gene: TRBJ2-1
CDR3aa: CASSMGQYNEQFF
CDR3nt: TGTGCCAGTAGTATGGGACAGTACAATGAGCAGTTCTTC

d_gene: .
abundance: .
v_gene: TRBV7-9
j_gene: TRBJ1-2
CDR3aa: CALGMGNDDYGYTF
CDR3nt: TGTGCCCTGGGGATGGGGAACGACGACTATGGCTACACCTTC

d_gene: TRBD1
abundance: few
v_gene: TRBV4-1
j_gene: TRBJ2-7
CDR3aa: CASSQTGTGISYEQYF
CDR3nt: TGCGCCAGCAGCCAGACCGGGACAGGGATCTCCTACGAGCAGTACTTC

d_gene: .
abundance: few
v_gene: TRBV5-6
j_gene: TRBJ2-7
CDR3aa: CASSDFTGKPYEQYF
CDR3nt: TGTGCCAGCAGCGATTTTACAGGGAAGCCCTACGAGCAGTACTTC

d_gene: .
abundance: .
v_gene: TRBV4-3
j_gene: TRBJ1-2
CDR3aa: CASSQGFPPRGYTF
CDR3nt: TGCGCCAGCAGCCAAGGGTTTCCACCCCGAGGCTACACCTTC

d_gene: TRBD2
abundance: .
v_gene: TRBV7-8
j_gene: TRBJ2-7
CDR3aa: CASSLALAGAYEQYF
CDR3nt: TGTGCCAGCAGCTTAGCACTAGCGGGTGCCTACGAGCAGTACTTC

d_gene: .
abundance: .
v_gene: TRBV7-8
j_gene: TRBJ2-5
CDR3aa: CASSSTDGRETQYF
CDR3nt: TGTGCCAGCAGCTCGACCGACGGGAGAGAGACCCAGTACTTC

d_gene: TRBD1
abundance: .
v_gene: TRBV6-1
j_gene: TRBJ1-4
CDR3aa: CASTPDRAANEKLFF
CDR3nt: TGTGCCAGCACTCCCGACAGGGCTGCTAATGAAAAACTGTTTTTT

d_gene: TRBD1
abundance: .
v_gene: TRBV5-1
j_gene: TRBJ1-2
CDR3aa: CASSLQGAPPDGYTF
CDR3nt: TGCGCCAGCAGTTTGCAGGGGGCCCCCCCGGATGGCTACACCTTC

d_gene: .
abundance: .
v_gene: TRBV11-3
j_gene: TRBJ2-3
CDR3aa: CASSSRPTDTQYF
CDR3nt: TGTGCCAGCAGCTCCCGACCCACAGATACGCAGTATTTT

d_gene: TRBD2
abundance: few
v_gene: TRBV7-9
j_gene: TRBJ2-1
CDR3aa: CASSPRTSGDVHEQFF
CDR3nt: TGTGCCAGCAGCCCCCGCACTAGCGGGGATGTCCATGAGCAGTTCTTC

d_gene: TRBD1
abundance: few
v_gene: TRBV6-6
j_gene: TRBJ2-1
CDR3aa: CASSSGGNEQFF
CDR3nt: TGTGCCAGCAGCTCAGGGGGAAATGAGCAGTTCTTC

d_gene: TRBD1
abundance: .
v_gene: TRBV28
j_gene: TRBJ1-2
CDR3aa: CASSLGTGVNYGYTF
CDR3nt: TGTGCCAGCAGTTTGGGGACAGGCGTGAACTATGGCTACACCTTC

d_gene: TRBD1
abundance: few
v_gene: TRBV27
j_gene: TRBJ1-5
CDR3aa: CASRTGDSNQPQHF
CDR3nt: TGTGCCAGCAGGACAGGGGACAGCAATCAGCCCCAGCATTTT

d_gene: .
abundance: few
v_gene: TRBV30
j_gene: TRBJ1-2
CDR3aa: CAWTDNYGYTF
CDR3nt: TGTGCCTGGACAGATAACTATGGCTACACCTTC

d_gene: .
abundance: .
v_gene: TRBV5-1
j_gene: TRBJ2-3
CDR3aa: CASSLAYPGSTDTQYF
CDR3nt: TGCGCCAGCAGCTTGGCCTATCCGGGCAGCACAGATACGCAGTATTTT

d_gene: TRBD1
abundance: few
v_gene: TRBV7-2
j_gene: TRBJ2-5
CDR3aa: CASSLEGAKTQYF
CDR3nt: TGTGCCAGCAGCTTAGAGGGGGCCAAGACCCAGTACTTC

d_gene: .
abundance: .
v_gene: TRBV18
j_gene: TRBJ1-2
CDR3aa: CASSPDSDGGYTF
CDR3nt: TGTGCCAGCTCACCGGACTCGGACGGAGGCTACACCTTC